The T cell receptor (beta chain) under discussion was sequenced for a study of blood T cell repertoires in COVID-19. About the study: Sites in the United States, Italy and Spain provided acute and convalescent COVID-19 samples. The analysed material was cDNA or gDNA that came from T cells, B-cell-depleted T cells, or PBMCs.

Profiled with immunoSEQ multiplex PCR; TCRdb holds only in-frame clones, not every one. The sample consists of 350,000 to 450,000 clones, 80% to 90% of them appearing once. CDR1 and CDR2 from the germline V gene are GTSNPN and SVGIG (reference sequence). V lost 0 bases, J lost 1 base, and 15 bases lay in between. The CDR3 covers 16 residues. Specimen: peripheral blood. The receptor's source is a woman aged 60-70 years with COVID-19, enrolled during active disease. The rearrangement uses TRBV30 and TRBJ1-2; D ambiguous. As DNA, the CDR3 is TGTGCCTGGAGTGTCTTGGCTGCGGGGAGTAACTATGGCTACACCTTC. Translating gives CAWSVLAAGSNYGYTF.